The 25 T cell receptor beta chains below were found in one sample sequenced in a study of CD8 T cells in ankylosing spondylitis (dated by TCRdb to 2016 to 2017). The library was obtained by 5' RACE. The instrument given in TCRdb is Illumina HiSeq 2500. TCRdb cleaned the public reads at Q25 with fastp, built clones with MiXCR and kept in-frame beta chains. All rows with the same CDR3 protein become a single entry with the most common DNA and genes. This sample gives 250,000 to 400,000 distinct CDR3 sequences in total; 11% of them show up just once. Together, the top ten hold 9.1% of the sample. The sequenced sample consisted of blood, either unsorted or a sorted T cell fraction (not recorded which). Source of these receptors: a female donor with ankylosing spondylitis or in good health (not recorded which).

This clonotype turned up a few times. This sequence joins TRBV3-1 and TRBJ1-5; D unresolved. The germline V gene encodes CDR1 LGHDT and CDR2 YNNKEL (reference sequence). The V and J ends lost 1 base and 5 bases respectively, with 12 bases between them. There are 15 residues in the CDR3. CDR3 coding DNA: TGTGCCAGCAGCCAAGTTTCGGGGTCCCATCAGCCCCAGCATTTT. It specifies CASSQVSGSHQPQHF.

This clonotype has a handful of counts. This chain links TRBV20-1 with TRBJ1-1, with D possibly TRBD1 on 5 matching bases. Trimming pared 5 bases from V and 0 bases from J, leaving 10 bases between. Germline lookup yields CDR1 DFQATT and CDR2 SNEGSKA (reference sequence). The CDR3 has 13 residues. In DNA form, the CDR3 reads TGCAGTGCTCGGGGGATGGTGAACACTGAAGCTTTCTTT. Amino acids: CSARGMVNTEAFF.

This clonotype came up many times. The CDR3 nucleotides are TGTGCCAGCAGCGCCCTCGGGACTAGTTACAATGAGCAGTTCTTC. It specifies CASSALGTSYNEQFF. The chain couples TRBV9 to TRBJ2-1; 8 nucleotides match TRBD2. The CDR3 covers 15 residues. Germline loops: CDR1 SGDLS, CDR2 YYNGEE. Germline trimming cut 3 bases from V and 4 bases from J; bases unmatched to any gene: 6.

In its sample, this clonotype was seen many times. This chain links TRBV27 with TRBJ2-7; the D gene could be TRBD1 or TRBD2 (6 bases each). Germline lookup yields CDR1 MNHEY and CDR2 SMNVEV (reference sequence). The V end was cut by 6 bases, the J end by 6 bases, with 27 bases between. The length of the CDR3 is 17 residues. The chain's CDR3 is CASSPQKVQGGSGEQYF. DNA for the CDR3: TGTGCCAGCAGCCCTCAGAAAGTACAGGGAGGTTCTGGCGAGCAGTACTTC.

This clonotype has ten or more counts. J is TRBJ2-7 and V is TRBV20-1; 9 nucleotides align to TRBD2. This CDR3 contains 16 residues. Germline CDR1 and CDR2: DFQATT and SNEGSKA (reference sequence). Losses at the gene ends were 3 bases for V and 7 bases for J; bases not matched to a gene: 16. CDR3 amino acids: CSASQIPSGDPMEQYF. CDR3 sequence (DNA): TGCAGTGCTAGTCAGATTCCTAGCGGGGATCCTATGGAGCAGTACTTC.

This rearrangement joins TRBV7-9 to TRBJ2-7, with 7 bases aligning to TRBD2. The V and J ends lost 5 bases and 0 bases, in that order; junction bases with no gene match: 7. This CDR3 is built from 15 residues. Germline CDR1 SEHNR, CDR2 FQNEAQ (reference sequence). CDR3: CASSPSGGSSYEQYF. The CDR3 DNA sequence: TGTGCCAGCAGCCCCTCGGGCGGGAGCTCCTACGAGCAGTACTTC.

The chain links TRBV20-1 to TRBJ2-4; D may be TRBD1 or TRBD2 (7 bases each). CDR1 and CDR2 from the germline V gene are DFQATT and SNEGSKA (reference sequence). The CDR3 totals 16 residues. Deletions cut 1 base from V and 3 bases from J, with 16 bases between. CDR3 DNA sequence: TGCAGTGCTAGAGCCCAGGGGGGAGGGAGCAAAAACATTCAGTACTTC. Translated: CSARAQGGGSKNIQYF.

This clonotype was counted at least ten times. The chain recombines TRBV5-5 with TRBJ2-5; TRBD2 aligns across 11 bases. Germline trimming cut 4 bases from V and 5 bases from J; bases unmatched to any gene: 7. The germline CDR1 and CDR2 sequences are SGHKS and YYEKEE (reference sequence). The CDR3 is made up of 15 amino acids. The CDR3 here is CASSSSGGAGETQYF. The CDR3 DNA reads TGTGCCAGCAGCAGTAGCGGGGGGGCCGGGGAGACCCAGTACTTC.

The DNA for the CDR3 is TGTGCCAGCAGCTTTGTCGGGGGAGGTACCGGGGAGCTGTTTTTT. It codes for CASSFVGGGTGELFF. The V call is TRBV7-8, the J call TRBJ2-2, with a possible D match to TRBD2 (6 bases). CDR3 length: 15 amino acids. V lost 3 bases and J 5 bases, leaving 13 bases between the germline ends. The germline V gene encodes CDR1 SGHVS and CDR2 FQNEAQ. Using reference TRBV7-8 and TRBJ2-2 for the parts outside the CDR3, the full variable domain is GAGVSQSPRYKVAKRGQDVALRCDPISGHVSLFWYQQALGQGPEFLTYFQNEAQLDKSGLPSDRFFAERPEGSVSTLKIQRTQQEDSAVYLCASSFVGGGTGELFFGEGSRLTVL.

This clonotype has a count of ten or more. The chain joins TRBV20-1 to TRBJ2-5; D uncertain. This CDR3 is built from 12 residues. The germline CDR1 and CDR2 sequences are DFQATT and SNEGSKA (reference sequence). V was pared by 6 bases and J by 5 bases, with 13 bases between. As DNA, the CDR3 is TGCAGTGCCGTAGTTTCGCCCGAGACCCAGTACTTC. Its translation is CSAVVSPETQYF.

This clonotype was seen ten or more times. The chain recombines TRBV12-3 or TRBV12-4 with TRBJ1-3, with D hard to call. With 8 bases removed from V and 0 bases from J, the gap between germline ends came to 11 bases. The CDR3 is 14 amino acids. CDR3 in amino acids: CASLLVGSGNTIYF. Written as DNA, the CDR3 is TGTGCCAGCTTACTCGTGGGCTCTGGAAACACCATATATTTT.

This clonotype came up many times. The V call is TRBV7-9, the J call TRBJ1-1; D remains unclear. CDR3 length: 13 residues. The V end was cut by 3 bases, the J end by 1 base, with 6 bases between. The germline CDR1 and CDR2 sequences are SEHNR and FQNEAQ (reference sequence). CDR3 sequence (DNA): TGTGCCAGCAGCTTGGAGTCGAACACTGAAGCTTTCTTT. Its translation is CASSLESNTEAFF.

This clonotype was detected ten times or more. The chain uses TRBV29-1 and TRBJ1-1; D possibly corresponds to TRBD1 (5 bases). V lost 4 bases and J 1 base, leaving 13 bases between the germline ends. Looked up from germline, CDR1 is SQVTM and CDR2 is ANQGSEA. This CDR3 is 14 amino acids long. The CDR3 here is CSVVLGAQNTEAFF. The CDR3 bases are TGCAGCGTTGTACTAGGGGCTCAGAACACTGAAGCTTTCTTT.

The chain carries TRBV29-1 and TRBJ2-7; D is perhaps TRBD1 or TRBD2 (5 bases each). Between the trimmed V and J ends, which lost 6 bases and 3 bases, there was a span of 12 bases. The CDR3 length is 12 residues. Germline CDR1 and CDR2: SQVTM and ANQGSEA. CDR3 region: CSVGDGNYEQYF. DNA of the CDR3: TGCAGCGTGGGGGACGGGAACTACGAGCAGTACTTC.

CDR3 loop: CASSLTTGGLSTDTQYF. The CDR3 bases are TGTGCCAGCAGCCTGACCACAGGGGGCCTATCCACAGATACGCAGTATTTT. The chain recombines TRBV5-5 with TRBJ2-3, with TRBD1 identical over 9 bases. The CDR3 has 17 amino acids. V shed 4 bases, J shed 2 bases, and the junction held 11 bases outside the gene matches. Germline-derived CDR1 and CDR2 are SGHKS and YYEKEE (reference sequence). Variable domain in full (rest from reference TRBV5-5 and TRBJ2-3): DAGVTQSPTHLIKTRGQQVTLRCSPISGHKSVSWYQQVLGQGPQFIFQYYEKEERGRGNFPDRFSARQFPNYSSELNVNALLLGDSALYLCASSLTTGGLSTDTQYFGPGTRLTVL.

This clonotype was counted ten times or more. The V and J genes are TRBV10-3 and TRBJ1-1; D not certain. V gave up 4 bases and J gave up 6 bases, with 6 bases separating them. Germline CDR1 reads ENHRY; CDR2 reads SYGVKD. This CDR3 contains 11 residues. The CDR3 sequence is CAISGSSEAFF. For the CDR3, the DNA is TGTGCCATCAGTGGGTCTTCTGAAGCTTTCTTT.

At least ten counts were recorded for this clonotype. This chain connects TRBV12-3 or TRBV12-4 to TRBJ2-4; 10 bases line up with TRBD2. The CDR3 has 16 residues. V shed 7 bases and J 2 bases; nucleotides not matched to a gene: 8. The CDR3 spells CASNTGLALTKNIQYF. The CDR3 nucleotides read TGTGCCAGCAACACGGGACTAGCGCTAACCAAAAACATTCAGTACTTC.

This clonotype was recorded many times. V gene TRBV20-1 combines with J gene TRBJ1-5; D unresolved. The V gene's germline CDR1 is DFQATT and CDR2 SNEGSKA (reference sequence). The CDR3 has 15 residues. Trimming pared 0 bases from V and 12 bases from J, leaving 21 bases between. The CDR3: CSARDGAGPMLGQHF. CDR3 nucleotide sequence: TGCAGTGCTAGAGATGGTGCTGGCCCGATGTTGGGCCAGCATTTT.

V usage is TRBV7-8 and J usage is TRBJ1-5; 8 nucleotides match TRBD1. The CDR3 runs to 15 residues. After removal of 5 bases from V and 1 base from J, the junction contained 4 bases not matched to a gene. Germline CDR1 reads SGHVS; CDR2 reads FQNEAQ. The CDR3 sequence: CASSPDRASNQPQHF. CDR3 sequence (DNA): TGTGCCAGCAGCCCGGACAGGGCCAGCAATCAGCCCCAGCATTTT. The full variable domain, completed using reference TRBV7-8 and TRBJ1-5, is GAGVSQSPRYKVAKRGQDVALRCDPISGHVSLFWYQQALGQGPEFLTYFQNEAQLDKSGLPSDRFFAERPEGSVSTLKIQRTQQEDSAVYLCASSPDRASNQPQHFGDGTRLSIL.

A note on this clonotype: Being one base from a much bigger clone, this may be a read error. Likely a read error: the CDR3 ends without its conserved phenylalanine or tryptophan. This chain connects TRBV12-3 or TRBV12-4 to TRBJ2-7; D is perhaps TRBD2 (5 bases). This CDR3 spans 13 amino acids. V gave up 3 bases and J gave up 3 bases, with 9 bases separating them. The CDR3 nucleotides read TGTGCCAGCAGTTTCGGGGAATACTACGAGCAGTACTCC. Translation gives CASSFGEYYEQYS.

The table lists this clonotype with many counts. V and J are TRBV12-3 or TRBV12-4 and TRBJ2-7; D may match TRBD1 or TRBD2 (6 bases each). Trimming pared 3 bases from V and 6 bases from J, leaving 9 bases between. The CDR3 runs to 12 residues. The CDR3 coding sequence is TGTGCCAGCAGTTTCGAGGGGGGCGAGCAGTACTTC. This translates into CASSFEGGEQYF.

This clonotype was counted ten times or more. This chain links TRBV20-1 with TRBJ1-2, with D unresolved. V was shortened by 3 bases and J by 0 bases, with 11 bases between the two germline ends. There are 14 residues in the CDR3. CDR1 is DFQATT and CDR2 is SNEGSKA in the germline V gene (reference sequence). Written as DNA, the CDR3 is TGCAGTGCTAGGGAAAAGGAAGCTAACTATGGCTACACCTTC. Amino acid sequence: CSAREKEANYGYTF.

To note about this clonotype: A much larger clone differs by one base, so this may be a read error. CDR3: CASSLMRNTEAFF. The CDR3 region has the DNA TGCGCCAGCAGCTTAATGCGGAACACTGAAGCTTTCTTT. The chain has TRBV5-1 and TRBJ1-1; D remains ambiguous. The germline CDR1 and CDR2 sequences are SGHRS and YFSETQ. Trimming pared 2 bases from V and 1 base from J, leaving 6 bases between. This CDR3 has 13 amino acids.

Concerning this clonotype itself: Being one base from a much bigger clone, this may be a read error. This chain uses TRBV5-1 with TRBJ1-6; D is uncertain. CDR3 length: 12 residues. The germline V gene encodes CDR1 SGHRS and CDR2 YFSETQ. CDR3 sequence (DNA): TGCGTCAGCAGCGAAGGTAATTCACCCCTCCACTTT. It codes for CVSSEGNSPLHF.

This clonotype occurred a few times. The chain links TRBV20-1 to TRBJ2-7; D gene ambiguous. The CDR3 loop spans 12 amino acids. The V end lost 4 bases, the J end lost 7 bases, and 14 bases lay between the germline ends. The germline V gene encodes CDR1 DFQATT and CDR2 SNEGSKA (reference sequence). The DNA of the CDR3 is TGCAGTGCTACCCGACCGGGTGGGGAGCAGTACTTC. Encoded protein: CSATRPGGEQYF.